This entry features one TCR beta chain sequence. Its antigen is not identified. The read terminates 3 residues before the CDR3 end, so the remaining end is supplied by the germline J gene. The source of the sample is a study of T cells in women clearing cervical HPV infection. Overall study context: Blood came at first lesion visit for cases, post-clearance for controls. Study-wide results and caveats: Effector/memory and HPV-specific T cells were not isolated, and association timing is unknown. Cases carried less TRBV6-7 than controls: approximately 0.1% versus 0.16%. Cases and controls were distinguished at AUC about 0.8 by richness and V genes.

The germline V gene encodes CDR1 SEHNR and CDR2 FQNEAQ (reference sequence). The CDR3 extends over 11 amino acids. The assay was immunoSEQ multiplex PCR, and TCRdb's table has in-frame clones only and misses some. The clone table shows about 23,000 clones, with the ten largest holding less than 3%. Specimen: blood buffy coat. This chain uses TRBV7-9 with TRBJ2-4; D is unresolved. This clonotype was sampled from a woman aged 18 to 75 with a cervical HPV16 infection that either progressed to CIN3+ or cleared (not recorded which). The CDR3 spells CASSFSYGQYF. The sequenced part of the CDR3 DNA is TGTGCCAGCAGCTTTTCCTATGGT.